This T cell receptor beta chain came from a study of identical twins. Study results and caveats: Whereas memory repertoires showed no such difference, abundant cord blood beta clonotypes carried fewer insertions. Twin-shared out-of-frame alpha sequences showed excess low generation probability.

TCRdb processed the 5' RACE reads anew with MiXCR; each CDR3 protein has one entry. The sample shows 200,000 to 250,000 distinct CDR3 sequences, approximately 7.9% of them seen only once. The sample holds a few counts of this clonotype. Its cognate antigen is unknown. This sample was shared with a second study, whose subject was yellow fever vaccine responses in identical twins.

The receptor was isolated from a woman between 18 and 30 years old in good health. The sequenced sample consisted of CD8+ T cells sorted from blood.

In DNA form, the CDR3 reads TGCAGTGCCACTCTCCGGGAGTGGGACCACAATGAGCAGTTCTTC. Its protein is CSATLREWDHNEQFF. The J gene is TRBJ2-1, the V gene TRBV20-1, with a possible D match to TRBD2 (6 bases). Germline loops: CDR1 DFQATT, CDR2 SNEGSKA (reference sequence). The CDR3 runs 15 residues. Trimming cost V 6 bases and J 5 bases, with 20 bases left between them.